The table lists the clone carrying this T cell receptor beta chain with a few counts. This specimen belongs to a study of T cell repertoires in cytomegalovirus infection. Study context: Matching HLA type and CMV infection were both indicated by public TCR beta signatures.

V was shortened by 2 bases and J by 0 bases, with 11 bases between the two germline ends. The CDR3 is 15 residues long. Germline V gene data show CDR1 as SGHTA and CDR2 as FQGNSA. MiXCR, applied by TCRdb to the reads, yields one record per CDR3 protein. The table shows 350,000 to 550,000 distinct CDR3 sequences, with approximately 32% occurring only once. The sample consisted of PBMCs. The origin of this receptor is a human donor in good health (CMV status not recorded). Some clones in this sample may be carry-over from other donors' samples. This sequence joins TRBV7-2 and TRBJ2-7, with D maybe TRBD1 (5 bases). The CDR3 nucleotides are TGTGCCAGCAGCTTAATTTCGGACACCTCCTACGAGCAGTACTTC. The encoded protein is CASSLISDTSYEQYF.